This TCR beta chain is drawn from a study of patients and donors after allogeneic stem cell transplantation (dated by TCRdb to 2018 to 2021). Of note for this clonotype: Its binding antigen is unknown. No base quality information exists; no much larger clone differs at one position.

Library preparation was by RT-PCR. Sequencing took place on a NextSeq 550. TCRdb reran the public reads through fastp at Q25 and MiXCR, keeping productive beta chains. Each entry merges the rows of one CDR3 protein and shows their most common DNA and genes. This sample has 100,000 to 130,000 distinct CDR3 sequences in its table, and around 35% of those were observed once. 27% of the sample belongs to the ten largest clones. Via the germline V gene (reference sequence), CDR1 is MNHEY and CDR2 SMNVEV. Reading from cysteine to phenylalanine, the CDR3 counts 14 amino acids. Only the CDR3 DNA stays, 42 bases, in frame from base 1. Compared with germline, V lacks 9 bases and J lacks 5 bases; bases without a gene match: 12.

The rearranged segments are TRBV27 and TRBJ1-2, and 7 junctional nucleotides match TRBD1. This TCR was sampled from a human donor who was either an allogeneic HSCT recipient or a stem cell or donor lymphocyte infusion donor (not recorded which). It is not recorded whose cells these are; they may come from a transplant donor. Sequenced: blood, either unsorted or a sorted T cell fraction (not recorded which). The CDR3 here reads CASRQRTGLYGYTF. The DNA sequence is given as TGTGCCAGTCGGCAGCGGACAGGCCTTTATGGCTACACCTTC.